One and the same sample provided the 20 T cell receptor beta chains below, sequenced in a study of OX40 agonist ivuxolimab in advanced cancers. Assay used: immunoSEQ multiplex PCR; TCRdb lists only in-frame clones, some missing. This table has about 31,000 clones, about 80% appearing once. The sequenced sample was CD4+ or CD8+ T cells sorted from blood, obtained in a trial of the OX40 agonist ivuxolimab. Receptors were obtained from an adult with an advanced solid tumor such as melanoma, head and neck, liver or kidney cancer.

The genes are TRBV15 and TRBJ2-5; the D is unclear. The J call may be mistaken, given a closer DNA end match to TRBJ2-7. CDR1 and CDR2 (germline): LNHNV, YYDKDF (reference sequence). The CDR3 is 14 residues long. The CDR3 DNA is TGTGCCACCAGCGTCGAACGGGCCGCCTACGAGCAGTACTTC. Its translation is CATSVERAAYEQYF.

The genes are TRBV11-2 and TRBJ2-6, with TRBD1 as a possible D gene (5 bases). The ends were cut back, 4 bases at V and 2 bases at J, with 12 bases in the middle. Looked up from germline, CDR1 is SGHAT and CDR2 is FQNNGV. The CDR3 totals 16 residues. Written as DNA, the CDR3 is TGTGCCAGCAGCTCCAGGGCAGGGACTGGGGCCAACGTCCTGACTTTC. This codes for CASSSRAGTGANVLTF.

The chain has TRBV30 and TRBJ1-6; D is possibly TRBD1 (6 bases). Per germline, CDR1 GTSNPN and CDR2 SVGIG (reference sequence). V was shortened by 2 bases and J by 4 bases, with 9 bases between the two germline ends. The CDR3 consists of 14 residues. CDR3: CAWSPTGYNSPLHF. CDR3 coding DNA: TGTGCCTGGAGTCCAACAGGGTATAATTCACCCCTCCACTTT.

The chain combines TRBV5-1 with TRBJ2-7; TRBD2 aligns across 9 bases. Germline values: CDR1 SGHRS, CDR2 YFSETQ. V was pared by 0 bases and J by 6 bases, with 10 bases of the junction left unmatched. The CDR3 extends over 16 amino acids. This CDR3 is CASSLAGWAGGTEQYF. As DNA, the CDR3 is TGCGCCAGCAGCTTGGCCGGTTGGGCGGGGGGGACCGAGCAGTACTTC. The entire variable domain, with the rest obtained from reference TRBV5-1 and TRBJ2-7, is as follows: KAGVTQTPRYLIKTRGQQVTLSCSPISGHRSVSWYQQTPGQGLQFLFEYFSETQRNKGNFPGRFSGRQFSNSRSEMNVSTLELGDSALYLCASSLAGWAGGTEQYFGPGTRLTVT.

The CDR3, as DNA: TGTGCCAGCAGTTTCCTGCATGAAAAACTGTTTTTT. This sequence encodes CASSFLHEKLFF. The chain couples TRBV28 to TRBJ1-4, with D hard to call. The CDR3 is 12 amino acids. CDR1 and CDR2 (germline): MDHEN, SYDVKM. Trimming pared 3 bases from V and 6 bases from J, leaving 5 bases between.

V and J are TRBV28 and TRBJ2-6; no firm D call. The germline CDR1 and CDR2 sequences are MDHEN and SYDVKM. The CDR3 has 15 residues. V was clipped by 6 bases and J by 4 bases, with 13 bases between them. CDR3 in amino acids: CASRTRFSGANVLTF. CDR3 in DNA: TGTGCCAGCAGGACGAGGTTCTCCGGGGCCAACGTCCTGACTTTC. Full variable domain (remainder filled in from reference TRBV28 and TRBJ2-6): DVKVTQSSRYLVKRTGEKVFLECVQDMDHENMFWYRQDPGLGLRLIYFSYDVKMKEKGDIPEGYSVSREKKERFSLILESASTNQTSMYLCASRTRFSGANVLTFGAGSRLTVL.

The rearrangement links TRBV6-5 to TRBJ1-1; 7 bases fit TRBD1. This CDR3 has 15 residues. V trimming: 5 bases; J trimming: 0 bases; junction bases outside the gene matches: 6. Germline V gene sequence: CDR1 MNHEY, CDR2 SVGAGI. The CDR3: CASSRDSSMNTEAFF. The CDR3 nucleotides are TGTGCCAGCAGTAGGGACAGTAGTATGAACACTGAAGCTTTCTTT.

The chain joins TRBV5-1 to TRBJ1-3, with 7 bases matching TRBD1. V was pared by 0 bases and J by 0 bases, with 6 bases of the junction left unmatched. This CDR3 comprises 17 residues. Looked up from germline, CDR1 is SGHRS and CDR2 is YFSETQ. This CDR3 reads CASSLGDSRRSGNTIYF. DNA for the CDR3: TGCGCCAGCAGCTTGGGGGACAGCCGCCGCTCTGGAAACACCATATATTTT.

The chain carries TRBV7-6 and TRBJ2-5; 9 bases fit TRBD1. The DNA end is more similar to TRBJ2-7, so the J call may be wrong. In germline, CDR1 is SGHVS, CDR2 FNYEAQ. This CDR3 comprises 13 residues. CDR3 sequence: CASSPTGGYEQYF. For the CDR3, the DNA is TGTGCCAGCAGCCCGACAGGGGGCTACGAGCAGTACTTC.

The chain has TRBV7-2 and TRBJ2-3; TRBD1 might be the D (6 bases). The CDR3 length is 14 residues. V was trimmed by 3 bases and J by 6 bases, leaving 13 bases between them. CDR1 is SGHTA and CDR2 is FQGNSA in the germline V gene. CDR3 nucleotides: TGTGCCAGCAGCTTTCAGGGGAATAGGGATACGCAGTATTTT. This translates into CASSFQGNRDTQYF.

The V call is TRBV5-1, the J call TRBJ1-1; TRBD1 aligns across 9 bases. V lost 4 bases and J lost 1; bases outside the gene matches: 8. The CDR3 has 16 amino acids. Germline CDR1 reads SGHRS; CDR2 reads YFSETQ. This CDR3 is CASSRDRAGSNTEAFF. The CDR3 DNA sequence: TGCGCCAGCAGCCGGGACAGGGCCGGGTCGAACACTGAAGCTTTCTTT.

J is TRBJ1-5 and V is TRBV21-1. TRBV21-1 is listed as a pseudogene. CDR3 length: 16 amino acids. In nucleotides, the CDR3 is TGTGCCAGCAGCACCCGGGGGACGAGGAGCAATCAGCCCCAGCATTTT. This gives the protein CASSTRGTRSNQPQHF.

The gene calls are TRBV7-2 and TRBJ2-1; 10 positions match TRBD2. Trimming cost V 1 base and J 6 bases; bases outside gene matches: 3. This CDR3 is built from 15 residues. Germline V CDR1 and CDR2: SGHTA, FQGNSA. CDR3 sequence (DNA): TGTGCCAGCAGCTTAGGACGGACTAGCGGCAATGAGCAGTTCTTC. This translates into CASSLGRTSGNEQFF.

The J gene is TRBJ2-3, the V gene TRBV19, with D unresolved. Trimming shortened V by 1 base and J by 0 bases, and 2 bases separated the two germline ends. CDR1 LNHDA and CDR2 SQIVND come from the germline V gene (reference sequence). The CDR3 covers 13 residues. CDR3 residues: CASSIASTDTQYF. The CDR3, as DNA: TGTGCCAGTAGTATAGCTAGCACAGATACGCAGTATTTT.

This rearrangement joins TRBV6-1 to TRBJ1-4, with TRBD1 as a possible D gene (5 bases). CDR1 is MNHNS and CDR2 is SASEGT in the germline V gene. Trimming removed 7 bases at V and 4 bases at J, with 10 bases between. This CDR3 is built from 13 residues. This CDR3 reads CASTGFGNEKLFF. CDR3 DNA: TGTGCCAGCACAGGGTTTGGTAATGAAAAACTGTTTTTT.

The rearrangement uses TRBV5-4 and TRBJ2-2; D uncertain. Germline V gives CDR1 SGHNT, CDR2 YYREEE (reference sequence). The CDR3 covers 16 residues. V shed 1 base and J shed 7 bases, with 17 bases lying between them. The CDR3 coding sequence is TGTGCCAGCAGCTTGTTTGGGGTCGAAAGCCTCGGGGAGCTGTTTTTT. Amino acid sequence: CASSLFGVESLGELFF.

This clone was seen just once. The CDR3: CASSLISSGEETQYF. CDR3 nucleotides: TGTGCCAGCAGCTTAATTTCCAGCGGCGAAGAGACCCAGTACTTC. This chain uses TRBV7-8 with TRBJ2-5; weak D call: TRBD2 (5 bases). The CDR3 extends over 15 amino acids. Germline loops: CDR1 SGHVS, CDR2 FQNEAQ. Trimming cost V 2 bases and J 3 bases, with 13 bases left between them. Full variable domain (outside the CDR3, taken from reference TRBV7-8 and TRBJ2-5): GAGVSQSPRYKVAKRGQDVALRCDPISGHVSLFWYQQALGQGPEFLTYFQNEAQLDKSGLPSDRFFAERPEGSVSTLKIQRTQQEDSAVYLCASSLISSGEETQYFGPGTRLLVL.

This clone was recorded only once. V is TRBV19 and J is TRBJ1-5; D is uncertain. Per the germline V gene, CDR1 is LNHDA and CDR2 is SQIVND (reference sequence). The V end lost 2 bases, the J end lost 3 bases, and 11 bases lay between the germline ends. The CDR3 is 15 amino acids. CDR3 sequence: CASSIRAGPNQPQHF. CDR3 nucleotide sequence: TGTGCCAGTAGTATAAGGGCCGGACCCAATCAGCCCCAGCATTTT.

The CDR3 DNA sequence: TGTGCCAGCAGCTTAGGTCTCGGGAGGGGGAACACCGGGGAGCTGTTTTTT. Encoded protein: CASSLGLGRGNTGELFF. V usage is TRBV13 and J usage is TRBJ2-2; 8 nucleotides align to TRBD2. The ends lost 0 bases at V and 1 base at J; junction bases unmatched: 4. CDR3 length equals 17 residues. Germline V gene data show CDR1 as PRHDT and CDR2 as FYEKMQ (reference sequence).

The rearrangement joins TRBV11-3 to TRBJ2-3; TRBD2 agrees at 9 bases. V lost 5 bases to trimming and J lost 5 bases; unmatched junction nucleotides: 5. Per the germline V gene, CDR1 is SGHNT and CDR2 is YENEEA. The CDR3 contains 14 residues. The CDR3 DNA sequence: TGTGCCAGCAGCCCTGGGACTAGCCGAGATACGCAGTATTTT. Translated, it gives CASSPGTSRDTQYF.